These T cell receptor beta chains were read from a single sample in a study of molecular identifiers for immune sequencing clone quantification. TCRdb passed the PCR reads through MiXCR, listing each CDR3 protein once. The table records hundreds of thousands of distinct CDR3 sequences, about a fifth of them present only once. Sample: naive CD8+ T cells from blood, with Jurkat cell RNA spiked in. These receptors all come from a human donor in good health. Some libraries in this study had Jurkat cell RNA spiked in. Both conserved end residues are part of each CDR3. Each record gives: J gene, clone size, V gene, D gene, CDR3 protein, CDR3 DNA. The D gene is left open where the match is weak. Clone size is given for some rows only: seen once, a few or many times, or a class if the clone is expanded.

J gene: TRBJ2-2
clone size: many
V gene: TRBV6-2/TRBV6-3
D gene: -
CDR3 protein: CASSLYRVTGELFF
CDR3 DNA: TGTGCCAGCAGCCTCTACAGGGTCACCGGGGAGCTGTTTTTT

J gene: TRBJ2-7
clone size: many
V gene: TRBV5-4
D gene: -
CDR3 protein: CASSFGMAYEQYF
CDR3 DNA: TGTGCCAGCAGCTTTGGTATGGCCTACGAGCAGTACTTC

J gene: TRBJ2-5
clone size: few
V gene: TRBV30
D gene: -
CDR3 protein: CAATPGSEETQYF
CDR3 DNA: TGTGCCGCCACACCGGGATCCGAAGAGACCCAGTACTTC

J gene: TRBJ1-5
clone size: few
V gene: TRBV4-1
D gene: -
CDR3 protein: CASSQAGTGRAGQPQHF
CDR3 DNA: TGCGCCAGCAGCCAAGCCGGAACAGGGAGGGCGGGTCAGCCCCAGCATTTT

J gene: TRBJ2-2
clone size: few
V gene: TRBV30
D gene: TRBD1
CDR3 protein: CAWSPFPNPGQGRFINTGELFF
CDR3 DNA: TGTGCCTGGAGTCCCTTTCCAAATCCGGGACAGGGCCGTTTCATAAACACCGGGGAGCTGTTTTTT

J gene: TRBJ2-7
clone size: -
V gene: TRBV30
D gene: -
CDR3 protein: CACVWGAQTYGQYF
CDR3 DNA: TGTGCCTGCGTATGGGGAGCACAAACCTACGGGCAGTACTTC

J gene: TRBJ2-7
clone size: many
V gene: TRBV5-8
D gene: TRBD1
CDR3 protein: CASSLRDRAPYEQYF
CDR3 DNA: TGTGCCAGCAGCTTGCGGGACAGGGCCCCCTACGAGCAGTACTTC

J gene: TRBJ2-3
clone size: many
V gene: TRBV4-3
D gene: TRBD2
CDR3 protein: CANSGLDPTDTQYF
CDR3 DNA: TGCGCCAACTCGGGACTAGACCCCACAGATACGCAGTATTTT

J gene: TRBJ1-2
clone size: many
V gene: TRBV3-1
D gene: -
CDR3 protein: CATLGDNYGYTF
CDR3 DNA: TGTGCCACCCTGGGGGATAACTATGGCTACACCTTC

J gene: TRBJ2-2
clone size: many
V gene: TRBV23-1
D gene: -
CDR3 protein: CASSQYRVSNTGELFF
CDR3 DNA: TGCGCCAGCAGTCAATACAGGGTATCGAACACCGGGGAGCTGTTTTTT

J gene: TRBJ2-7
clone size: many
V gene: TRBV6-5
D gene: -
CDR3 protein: CASSYKKGGYEQYF
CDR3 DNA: TGTGCCAGCAGTTACAAGAAAGGGGGCTACGAGCAGTACTTC

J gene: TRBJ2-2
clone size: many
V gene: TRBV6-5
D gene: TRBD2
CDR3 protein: CASCGAAGGTGELFF
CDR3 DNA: TGTGCCAGCTGTGGGGCGGCGGGAGGGACCGGGGAGCTGTTTTTT

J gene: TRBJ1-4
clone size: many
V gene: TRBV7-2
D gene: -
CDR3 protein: CASSLAAGPQEKLFF
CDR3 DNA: TGTGCCAGCAGCTTAGCAGCAGGTCCTCAGGAAAAACTGTTTTTT

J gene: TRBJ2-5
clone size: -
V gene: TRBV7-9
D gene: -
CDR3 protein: CASSPPAGRASQETQYF
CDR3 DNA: TGTGCCAGCAGCCCACCGGCGGGCAGGGCCTCCCAAGAGACCCAGTACTTC

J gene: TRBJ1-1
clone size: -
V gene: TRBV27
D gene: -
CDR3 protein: CASGLSRGNTEAFF
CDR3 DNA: TGTGCCAGCGGTCTAAGCAGGGGGAACACTGAAGCTTTCTTT

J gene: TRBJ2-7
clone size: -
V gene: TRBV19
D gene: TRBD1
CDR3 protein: CASAAGTAYEQYF
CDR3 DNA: TGTGCCAGCGCCGCCGGGACAGCCTACGAGCAGTACTTC

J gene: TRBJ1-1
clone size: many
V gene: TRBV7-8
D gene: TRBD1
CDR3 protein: CASSSGTVNTFF
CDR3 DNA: TGTGCCAGCAGCTCCGGGACAGTGAATACTTTCTTT

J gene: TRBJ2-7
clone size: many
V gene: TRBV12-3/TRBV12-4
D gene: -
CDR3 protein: CASSLSESYEQYF
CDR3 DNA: TGTGCCAGCAGTTTGTCGGAGTCCTACGAGCAGTACTTC

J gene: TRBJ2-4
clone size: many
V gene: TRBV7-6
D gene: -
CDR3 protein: CASSSSTGIAKNIQYF
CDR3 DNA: TGTGCCAGCAGCTCCAGCACCGGGATAGCCAAAAACATTCAGTACTTC

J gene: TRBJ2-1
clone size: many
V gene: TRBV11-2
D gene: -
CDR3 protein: CASSTTGLDYNEQFF
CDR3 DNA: TGTGCCAGCAGCACCACGGGACTTGACTACAATGAGCAGTTCTTC

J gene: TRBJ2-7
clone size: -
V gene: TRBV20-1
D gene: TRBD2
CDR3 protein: CSARDLSGSSSERYF
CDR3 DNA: TGCAGTGCTAGAGATCTTAGCGGGAGTTCCTCGGAGCGGTACTTC

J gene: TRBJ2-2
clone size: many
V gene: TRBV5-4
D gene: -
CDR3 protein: CASSLDNLNTGELFF
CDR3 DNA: TGTGCCAGCAGCTTGGACAACTTGAACACCGGGGAGCTGTTTTTT

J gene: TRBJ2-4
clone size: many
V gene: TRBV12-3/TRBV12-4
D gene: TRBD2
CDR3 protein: CASSSSGEAKNIQYF
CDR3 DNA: TGTGCCAGCAGTTCTAGCGGGGAAGCCAAAAACATTCAGTACTTC

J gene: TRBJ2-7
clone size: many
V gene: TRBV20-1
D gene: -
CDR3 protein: CSAREVGGITYEQYF
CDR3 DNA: TGCAGTGCTAGAGAGGTAGGCGGGATTACCTACGAGCAGTACTTC

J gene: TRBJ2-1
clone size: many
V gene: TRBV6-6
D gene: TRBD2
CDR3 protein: CASNPLSWTSGIKFF
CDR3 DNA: TGTGCCAGCAATCCTTTGAGTTGGACTAGCGGGATAAAGTTCTTC

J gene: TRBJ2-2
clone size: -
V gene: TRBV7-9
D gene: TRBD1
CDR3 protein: CASSHLDRDTGELFF
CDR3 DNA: TGTGCCAGCAGCCATCTCGACAGGGACACCGGGGAGCTGTTTTTT

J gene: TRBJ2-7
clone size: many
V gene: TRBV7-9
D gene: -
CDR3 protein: CASSLAGPGYEQYF
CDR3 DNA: TGTGCCAGCAGCTTAGCGGGCCCGGGGTACGAGCAGTACTTC

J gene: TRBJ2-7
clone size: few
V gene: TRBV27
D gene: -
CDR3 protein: CASSQWGDGQYF
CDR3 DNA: TGTGCCAGCAGTCAATGGGGGGACGGACAGTACTTC

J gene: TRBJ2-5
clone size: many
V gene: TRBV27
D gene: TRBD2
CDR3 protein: CASSPVGLADQETQYF
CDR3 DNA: TGTGCCAGCAGTCCGGTAGGACTAGCGGACCAAGAGACCCAGTACTTC

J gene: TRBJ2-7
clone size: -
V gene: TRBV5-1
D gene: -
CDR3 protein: CASGGTYEQYF
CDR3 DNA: TGCGCCAGCGGCGGCACCTACGAGCAGTACTTC

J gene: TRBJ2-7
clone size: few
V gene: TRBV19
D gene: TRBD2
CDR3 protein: CASSGTSYYEQYF
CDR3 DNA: TGTGCCAGTTCGGGGACTAGCTACTACGAGCAGTACTTC

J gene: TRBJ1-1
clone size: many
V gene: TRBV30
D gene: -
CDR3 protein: CAWRLGGRTEAFF
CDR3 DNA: TGTGCCTGGAGGTTGGGGGGCCGCACTGAAGCTTTCTTT

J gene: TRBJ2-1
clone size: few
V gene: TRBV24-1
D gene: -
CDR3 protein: CATSPRVPYNEQFF
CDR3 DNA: TGTGCCACCAGTCCCAGGGTCCCCTACAATGAGCAGTTCTTC

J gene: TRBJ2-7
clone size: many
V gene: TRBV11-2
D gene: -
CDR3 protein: CASSQKIGYEQYF
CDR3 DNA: TGTGCCAGCAGCCAAAAGATAGGTTACGAGCAGTACTTC

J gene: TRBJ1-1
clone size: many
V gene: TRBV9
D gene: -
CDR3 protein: CASSVAGKGTEAFF
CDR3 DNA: TGTGCCAGCAGCGTAGCTGGAAAAGGGACTGAAGCTTTCTTT

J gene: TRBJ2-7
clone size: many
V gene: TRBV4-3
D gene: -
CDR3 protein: CASSQERQSGYEQYF
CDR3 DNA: TGCGCCAGCAGCCAAGAGAGACAGTCCGGGTACGAGCAGTACTTC

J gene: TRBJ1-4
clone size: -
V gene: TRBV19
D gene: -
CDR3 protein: CASSQTQGNGPNEKPFF
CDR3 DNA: TGTGCCAGTAGTCAAACTCAGGGAAACGGGCCTAATGAAAAACCGTTTTTT